These 12 T cell receptor beta chains were all obtained from the same sample, sequenced in a study of T-cell memory formation after mild COVID-19. Using its own MiXCR run on the 5' RACE reads, TCRdb lists one record per CDR3 protein. The sample records fewer than 650,000 distinct CDR3 sequences, roughly 17% being singletons. The material sequenced was PBMCs or a T cell subset sorted from them (not recorded which). The origin of the receptors is an adult woman who had mild COVID-19 (a few samples of this study predate the infection). Cell type and time point are not known.

This clonotype has more than one count but fewer than ten. J is TRBJ1-5 and V is TRBV5-1; D is ambiguous. Germline lookup yields CDR1 SGHRS and CDR2 YFSETQ. The CDR3 has 13 residues. V lost 0 bases, J lost 4 bases, and 5 bases lay in between. Written as DNA, the CDR3 is TGCGCCAGCAGCTTGGGGTGGAATCAGCCCCAGCATTTT. Its protein product is CASSLGWNQPQHF.

This clonotype was detected only a few times. The CDR3 DNA is TGTGCCAGTAGTATAGGGCTGTTCGGGAGTAGCCAGTTCGACACCGGGGAGCTGTTTTTT. The encoded protein is CASSIGLFGSSQFDTGELFF. The rearrangement joins TRBV19 to TRBJ2-2, with D maybe TRBD2 (6 bases). Germline V lookup: CDR1 LNHDA, CDR2 SQIVND (reference sequence). V was shortened by 1 base and J by 3 bases, with 24 bases between the two germline ends. The CDR3 has 20 residues.

This clonotype has only a few counts. The chain links TRBV7-9 to TRBJ2-3; D gene ambiguous. This CDR3 is built from 13 residues. V lost 1 base, J lost 4 bases, and 6 bases lay in between. In germline, CDR1 is SEHNR, CDR2 FQNEAQ (reference sequence). CDR3 protein: CASSLGNSDTQYF. CDR3 in DNA: TGTGCCAGCAGCTTAGGGAATTCAGATACGCAGTATTTT.

This chain joins TRBV5-1 and TRBJ2-7; D is perhaps TRBD1 (6 bases). The germline gives CDR1 SGHRS, CDR2 YFSETQ. V lost 0 bases to trimming and J lost 1 base, with 11 bases between them. The length of the CDR3 is 15 residues. CDR3 residues: CASSLGGTLSYEQYF. DNA of the CDR3: TGCGCCAGCAGCTTGGGAGGGACACTTTCCTACGAGCAGTACTTC.

The J gene is TRBJ1-6, the V gene TRBV19; 7 bases line up with TRBD1. Unmatched junction bases numbered 6, after V lost 7 bases and J lost 6 bases. This CDR3 contains 14 residues. Germline lookup yields CDR1 LNHDA and CDR2 SQIVND (reference sequence). The chain's CDR3 is CASKTTGLNSPLHF. The CDR3 DNA sequence: TGTGCCAGTAAAACGACAGGGCTTAATTCACCCCTCCACTTT.

This chain links TRBV29-1 with TRBJ1-1, with no clear D. The CDR3 spans 13 residues. CDR1 SQVTM and CDR2 ANQGSEA come from the germline V gene. V lost 2 bases to trimming and J lost 5 bases, with 12 bases between them. CDR3 sequence (DNA): TGCAGCGTTGAACCCGCAGGATGGACTGAAGCTTTCTTT. This gives the protein CSVEPAGWTEAFF.

This clonotype turned up a few times. V gene TRBV7-9 combines with J gene TRBJ2-1; the D is unclear. CDR1 SEHNR and CDR2 FQNEAQ come from the germline V gene (reference sequence). The CDR3 runs to 15 residues. Trimming pared 6 bases from V and 1 base from J, leaving 13 bases between. In DNA form, the CDR3 reads TGTGCCAGCAGTTCCCTGGACGGGTCCTACAATGAGCAGTTCTTC. It encodes CASSSLDGSYNEQFF.

The genes are TRBV12-3 or TRBV12-4 and TRBJ2-1, with 14 bases fitting TRBD2. The CDR3 extends over 19 amino acids. V dropped 2 bases and J dropped 9; count of bases not matched to a gene: 15. CDR3 in DNA: TGTGCCAGCAGTTTACCCCCCTTGACTAGCGGGGGGGCCGGAGGTGAGCAGTTCTTC. This gives the protein CASSLPPLTSGGAGGEQFF.

This chain joins TRBV7-3 and TRBJ2-3; the D gene is possibly TRBD1 (6 bases). Looked up from germline, CDR1 is SGHTA and CDR2 is FQGTGA. The CDR3 has 14 residues. V was shortened by 4 bases and J by 4 bases, with 12 bases between the two germline ends. This chain's CDR3 is CASSSPGVSDTQYF. CDR3 nucleotide sequence: TGTGCCAGCAGCTCACCAGGGGTATCAGATACGCAGTATTTT.

This clonotype came up a few times. The genes are TRBV7-9 and TRBJ2-1; D tentatively fits TRBD1 or TRBD2 (5 bases each). The CDR3 is 15 residues long. V was cut by 2 bases and J by 2 bases, with 10 bases left in between. Germline V gene data show CDR1 as SEHNR and CDR2 as FQNEAQ (reference sequence). In nucleotides, the CDR3 is TGTGCCAGCAGCTTAATGCAGGGACCCTACAATGAGCAGTTCTTC. Amino acids: CASSLMQGPYNEQFF.

Only a few counts were recorded for this clonotype. This chain links TRBV15 with TRBJ2-5, with no clear D. The CDR3 runs 16 residues. V was cut by 0 bases and J by 2 bases, with 13 bases left in between. Germline CDR1 and CDR2: LNHNV and YYDKDF (reference sequence). The CDR3 region has the DNA TGTGCCACCAGCAGAGAGTATGCGGCAGCTCAAGAGACCCAGTACTTC. This translates into CATSREYAAAQETQYF.

The V gene is TRBV4-3, the J gene TRBJ1-1, with D possibly being TRBD1 (6 bases). The V and J ends lost 4 bases and 2 bases respectively, with 14 bases between them. The CDR3 runs to 15 residues. Per germline, CDR1 LGHNA and CDR2 YSLEER. CDR3 bases: TGCGCCAGCAGCCGCGGGGGCCGAACCAACACTGAAGCTTTCTTT. It encodes CASSRGGRTNTEAFF.